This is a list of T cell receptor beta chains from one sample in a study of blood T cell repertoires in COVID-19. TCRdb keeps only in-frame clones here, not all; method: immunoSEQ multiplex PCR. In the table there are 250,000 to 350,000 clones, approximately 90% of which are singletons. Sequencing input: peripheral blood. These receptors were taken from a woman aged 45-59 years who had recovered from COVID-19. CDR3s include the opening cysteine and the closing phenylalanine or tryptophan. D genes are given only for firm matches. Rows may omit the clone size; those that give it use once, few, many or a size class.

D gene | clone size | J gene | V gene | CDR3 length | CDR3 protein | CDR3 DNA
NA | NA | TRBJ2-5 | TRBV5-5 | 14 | CASSQSTGGETQYF | TGTGCCAGCAGCCAAAGCACGGGGGGCGAGACCCAGTACTTC
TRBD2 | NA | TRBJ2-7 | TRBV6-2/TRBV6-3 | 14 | CASSWRLAGDEQYF | TGTGCCAGCAGTTGGAGACTAGCCGGCGACGAGCAGTACTTC
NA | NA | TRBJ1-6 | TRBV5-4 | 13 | CALTGQDNSPLHF | TGTGCCTTAACAGGGCAGGATAATTCACCCCTCCACTTT
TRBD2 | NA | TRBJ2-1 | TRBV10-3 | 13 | CACSGTTYNEQFF | TGTGCCTGTTCCGGGACTACCTACAATGAGCAGTTCTTC
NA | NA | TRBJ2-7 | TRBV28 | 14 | CASSFRGPSYEQYF | TGTGCCAGCAGTTTCCGCGGGCCCTCCTACGAGCAGTACTTC
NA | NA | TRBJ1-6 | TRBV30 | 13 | CAWQGLWNSPLHF | TGTGCCTGGCAGGGTTTGTGGAATTCACCCCTCCACTTT
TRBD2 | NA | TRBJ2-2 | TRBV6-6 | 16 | CASSDRTSGDTGELFF | TGTGCCAGCAGCGATAGGACTAGCGGAGACACCGGGGAGCTGTTTTTT
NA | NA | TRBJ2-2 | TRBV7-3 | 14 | CASSLDKNTGELFF | TGTGCCAGCAGCCTCGACAAGAACACCGGGGAGCTGTTTTTT
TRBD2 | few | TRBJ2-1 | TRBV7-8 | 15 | CASSLRTSFDNEQFF | TGTGCCAGCAGCCTCAGGACTAGTTTCGACAATGAGCAGTTCTTC
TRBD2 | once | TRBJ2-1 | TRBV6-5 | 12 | CASTPGLGKQFF | TGTGCCAGCACCCCGGGACTAGGGAAGCAGTTCTTC
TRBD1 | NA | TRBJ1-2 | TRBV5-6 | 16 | CASSLADRGAVSGYTF | TGTGCCAGCAGCTTGGCTGACAGGGGTGCGGTGAGTGGCTACACCTTC
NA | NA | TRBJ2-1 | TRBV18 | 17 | CASSTGYLTGWMIEQFF | TGTGCCAGCTCAACCGGATATTTGACTGGGTGGATGATAGAGCAGTTCTTC
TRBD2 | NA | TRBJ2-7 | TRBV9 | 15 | CASSVDGGGTYEQYF | TGTGCCAGCAGCGTAGATGGCGGGGGGACCTACGAGCAGTACTTC
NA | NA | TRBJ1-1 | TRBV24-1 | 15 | CATSDPGTPDTEAFF | TGTGCCACCAGTGACCCCGGGACTCCGGACACTGAAGCTTTCTTT
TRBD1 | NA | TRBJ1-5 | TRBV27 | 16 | CASSLTRQGGNQPQHF | TGTGCCAGCAGTTTAACTCGACAGGGCGGCAATCAGCCCCAGCATTTT
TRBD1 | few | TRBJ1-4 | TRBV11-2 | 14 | CASSSTRGREKLFF | TGTGCCAGCAGCTCGACGAGGGGGCGCGAAAAACTGTTTTTT
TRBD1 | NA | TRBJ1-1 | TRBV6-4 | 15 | CASSRDSRGGPTAFF | TGTGCCAGCAGCCGCGACAGTCGAGGGGGCCCCACAGCTTTCTTT
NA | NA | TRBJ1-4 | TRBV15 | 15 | CATSRGGGPNEKLFF | TGTGCCACCAGCAGAGGCGGGGGCCCTAATGAAAAACTGTTTTTT
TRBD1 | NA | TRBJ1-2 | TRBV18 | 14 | CASSPPGGNYGYTF | TGTGCCAGCTCCCCGCCAGGGGGTAACTATGGCTACACCTTC
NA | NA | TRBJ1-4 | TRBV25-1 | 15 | CASRGRVATNEKLFF | TGTGCCAGCAGAGGGCGGGTGGCAACTAATGAAAAACTGTTTTTT
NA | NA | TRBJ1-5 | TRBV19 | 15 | CASSIYLQFYQPQHF | TGTGCCAGTAGTATATATTTACAGTTTTATCAGCCCCAGCATTTT
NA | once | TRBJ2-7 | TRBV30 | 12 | CAWRGGAYEQYF | TGTGCCTGGAGGGGGGGTGCCTACGAGCAGTACTTC
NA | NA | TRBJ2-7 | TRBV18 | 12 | CASSKGSYEQYF | TGTGCCAGCTCAAAGGGGTCCTACGAGCAGTACTTC
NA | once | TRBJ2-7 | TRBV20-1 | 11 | CSSLVSYEQYF | TGCAGTTCCTTAGTGAGCTACGAGCAGTACTTC